The clone carrying this TCR beta chain came up once. Measured with immunoSEQ multiplex PCR; TCRdb has only the in-frame clones, and not every one. In the table there are about 360,000 clones, about 83% of which are singletons. This sample was included in a study of blood T cell repertoires in COVID-19. The V end was cut by 0 bases, the J end by 3 bases, with 15 bases between. Germline-derived CDR1 and CDR2 are MGHRA and YSYEKL. The CDR3 is 16 residues long. Sequenced input: peripheral blood. The chain has TRBV4-1 and TRBJ2-7; perhaps TRBD2 as D (5 bases). The sequence derives from a man aged 30 to 45 with active or convalescent COVID-19. The CDR3 sequence is CASSQDTGRGFYEQYF. CDR3 in DNA: TGCGCCAGCAGCCAAGATACGGGCCGGGGATTCTACGAGCAGTACTTC.